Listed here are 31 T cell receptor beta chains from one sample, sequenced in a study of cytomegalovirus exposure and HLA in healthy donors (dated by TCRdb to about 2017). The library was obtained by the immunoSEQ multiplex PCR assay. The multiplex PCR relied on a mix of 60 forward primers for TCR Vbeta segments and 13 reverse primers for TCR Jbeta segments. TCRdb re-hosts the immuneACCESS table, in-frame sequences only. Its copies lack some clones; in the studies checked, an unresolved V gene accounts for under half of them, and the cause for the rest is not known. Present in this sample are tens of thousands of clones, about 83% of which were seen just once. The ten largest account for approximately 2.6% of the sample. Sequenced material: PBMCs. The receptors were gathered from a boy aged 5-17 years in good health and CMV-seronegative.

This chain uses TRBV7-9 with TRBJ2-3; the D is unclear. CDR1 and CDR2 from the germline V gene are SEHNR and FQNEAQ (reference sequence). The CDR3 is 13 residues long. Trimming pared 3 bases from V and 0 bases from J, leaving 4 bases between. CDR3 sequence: CASSFSSTDTQYF. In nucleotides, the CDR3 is TGTGCCAGCAGCTTCAGTAGCACAGATACGCAGTATTTT.

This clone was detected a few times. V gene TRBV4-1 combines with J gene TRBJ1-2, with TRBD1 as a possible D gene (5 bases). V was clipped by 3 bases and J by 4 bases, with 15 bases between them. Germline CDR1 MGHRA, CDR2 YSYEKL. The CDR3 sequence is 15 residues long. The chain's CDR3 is CASSQAEGVGYGYTF. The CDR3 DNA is TGCGCCAGCAGCCAGGCTGAAGGGGTTGGCTATGGCTACACCTTC.

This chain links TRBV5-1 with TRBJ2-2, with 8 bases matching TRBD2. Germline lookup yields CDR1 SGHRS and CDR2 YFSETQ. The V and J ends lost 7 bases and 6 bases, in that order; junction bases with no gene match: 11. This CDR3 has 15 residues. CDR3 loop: CASGPGLDFSGELFF. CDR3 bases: TGCGCCAGCGGGCCGGGACTAGACTTTTCCGGGGAGCTGTTTTTT.

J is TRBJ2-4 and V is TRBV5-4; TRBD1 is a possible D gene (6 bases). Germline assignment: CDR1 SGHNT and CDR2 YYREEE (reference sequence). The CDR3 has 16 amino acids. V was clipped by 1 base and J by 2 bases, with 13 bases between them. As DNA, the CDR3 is TGTGCCAGCAGCTTGTTTGTGGGGGCCTCCAAAAACATTCAGTACTTC. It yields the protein CASSLFVGASKNIQYF. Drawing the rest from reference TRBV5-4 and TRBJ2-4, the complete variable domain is ETGVTQSPTHLIKTRGQQVTLRCSSQSGHNTVSWYQQALGQGPQFIFQYYREEENGRGNFPPRFSGLQFPNYSSELNVNALELDDSALYLCASSLFVGASKNIQYFGAGTRLSVL.

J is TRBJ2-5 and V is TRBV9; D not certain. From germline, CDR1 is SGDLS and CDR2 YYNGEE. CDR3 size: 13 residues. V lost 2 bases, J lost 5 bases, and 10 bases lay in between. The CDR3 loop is CASSVGRLETQYF. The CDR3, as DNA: TGTGCCAGCAGCGTCGGCAGACTGGAGACCCAGTACTTC.

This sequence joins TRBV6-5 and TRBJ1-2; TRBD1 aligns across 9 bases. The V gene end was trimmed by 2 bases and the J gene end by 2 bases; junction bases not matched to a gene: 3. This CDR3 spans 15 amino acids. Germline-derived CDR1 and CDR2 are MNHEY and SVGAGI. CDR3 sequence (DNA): TGTGCCAGCAGTTACGCCGGACAGGGGAACTATGGCTACACCTTC. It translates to CASSYAGQGNYGYTF.

CDR3 bases: TGCGCCAGCAGCTTATATACCGGGACAGCTAACACAGATACGCAGTATTTT. It specifies CASSLYTGTANTDTQYF. The rearrangement uses TRBV5-1 and TRBJ2-3; 7 nucleotides agree with TRBD1. Germline V CDR1 and CDR2: SGHRS, YFSETQ. The CDR3 is 17 residues long. V gave up 2 bases and J gave up 2 bases; unmatched junction bases: 11.

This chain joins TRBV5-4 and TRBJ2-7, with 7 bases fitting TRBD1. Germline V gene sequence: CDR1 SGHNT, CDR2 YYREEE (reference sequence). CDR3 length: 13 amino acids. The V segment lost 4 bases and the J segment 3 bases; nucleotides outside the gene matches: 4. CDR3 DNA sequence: TGTGCCAGCAGCAAGGGGACAGACTACGAGCAGTACTTC. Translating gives CASSKGTDYEQYF.

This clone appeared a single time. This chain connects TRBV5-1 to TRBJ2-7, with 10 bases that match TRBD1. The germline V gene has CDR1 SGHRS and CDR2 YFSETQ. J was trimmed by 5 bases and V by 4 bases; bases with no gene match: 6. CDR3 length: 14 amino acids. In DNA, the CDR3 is TGCGCCAGCAGCCCGGGACAGGGGTTCGACGAGCAGTACTTC. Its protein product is CASSPGQGFDEQYF.

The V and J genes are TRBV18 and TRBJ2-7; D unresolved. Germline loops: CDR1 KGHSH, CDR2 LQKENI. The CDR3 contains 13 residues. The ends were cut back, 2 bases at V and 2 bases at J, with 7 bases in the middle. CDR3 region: CASSPNGAYEQYF. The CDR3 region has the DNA TGTGCCAGCTCACCAAACGGAGCCTACGAGCAGTACTTC.

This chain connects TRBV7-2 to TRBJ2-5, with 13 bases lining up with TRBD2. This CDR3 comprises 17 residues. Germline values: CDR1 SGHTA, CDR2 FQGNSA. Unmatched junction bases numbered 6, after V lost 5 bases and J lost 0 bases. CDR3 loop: CASSPGLAGRYQETQYF. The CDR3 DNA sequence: TGTGCCAGCAGCCCGGGACTAGCGGGGAGGTACCAAGAGACCCAGTACTTC.

Here the CDR3 reads CASSAGTSPTTDTQYF. CDR3 bases: TGCGCCAGCAGCGCGGGGACTAGCCCTACCACAGATACGCAGTATTTT. The chain carries TRBV5-1 and TRBJ2-3, with 9 bases matching TRBD2. CDR3 size: 16 residues. Germline values: CDR1 SGHRS, CDR2 YFSETQ. V trimming: 4 bases; J trimming: 2 bases; junction bases outside the gene matches: 8.

CDR3 residues: CATSRKEGDTGELFF. CDR3 in DNA: TGTGCCACCAGCAGAAAAGAAGGGGACACCGGGGAGCTGTTTTTT. The chain employs TRBV15 and TRBJ2-2; TRBD1 is a possible D gene (5 bases). Germline CDR1 and CDR2: LNHNV and YYDKDF (reference sequence). The CDR3 spans 15 residues. Trimming removed 2 bases at V and 3 bases at J, with 10 bases between.

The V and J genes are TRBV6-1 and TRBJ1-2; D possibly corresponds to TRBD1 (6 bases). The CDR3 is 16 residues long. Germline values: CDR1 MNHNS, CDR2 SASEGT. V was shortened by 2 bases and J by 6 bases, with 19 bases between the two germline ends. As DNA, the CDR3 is TGTGCCAGCAGTGAAATTATGGTGGGGGGGCTGGATGGCTACACCTTC. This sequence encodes CASSEIMVGGLDGYTF.

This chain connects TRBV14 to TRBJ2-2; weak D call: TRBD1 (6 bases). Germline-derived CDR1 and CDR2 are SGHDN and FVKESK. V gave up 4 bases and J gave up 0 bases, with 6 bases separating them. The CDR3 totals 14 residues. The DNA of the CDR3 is TGTGCCAGCAGCCGACAGGCGAACACCGGGGAGCTGTTTTTT. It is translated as CASSRQANTGELFF.

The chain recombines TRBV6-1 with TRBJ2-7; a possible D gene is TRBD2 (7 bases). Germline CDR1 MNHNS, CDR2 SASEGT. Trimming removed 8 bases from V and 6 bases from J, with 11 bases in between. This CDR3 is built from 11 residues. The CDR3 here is CASRGGGEQYF. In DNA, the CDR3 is TGTGCCAGCCGAGGGGGGGGCGAGCAGTACTTC.

The CDR3 region has the DNA TGTGCCAGCAGTTTATCAGCAGGGCGCTATGGTCAGCCCCAGCATTTT. Amino acid sequence: CASSLSAGRYGQPQHF. This chain links TRBV27 with TRBJ1-5, with D perhaps TRBD1 (5 bases). V was pared by 0 bases and J by 6 bases, with 15 bases between. The CDR3 spans 16 residues. Germline CDR1 reads MNHEY; CDR2 reads SMNVEV (reference sequence).

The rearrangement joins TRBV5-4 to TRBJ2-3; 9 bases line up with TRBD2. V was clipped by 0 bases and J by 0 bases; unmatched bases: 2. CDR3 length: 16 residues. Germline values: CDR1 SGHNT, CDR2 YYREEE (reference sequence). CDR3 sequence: CASSLGLAVSTDTQYF. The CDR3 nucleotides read TGTGCCAGCAGCTTGGGACTAGCGGTTAGCACAGATACGCAGTATTTT.

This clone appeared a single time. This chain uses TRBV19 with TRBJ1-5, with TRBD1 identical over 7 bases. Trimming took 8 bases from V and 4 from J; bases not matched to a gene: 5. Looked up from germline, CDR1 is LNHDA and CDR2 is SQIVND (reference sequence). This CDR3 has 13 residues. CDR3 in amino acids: CASYGTANQPQHF. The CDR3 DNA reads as TGTGCCAGTTATGGGACAGCTAATCAGCCCCAGCATTTT.

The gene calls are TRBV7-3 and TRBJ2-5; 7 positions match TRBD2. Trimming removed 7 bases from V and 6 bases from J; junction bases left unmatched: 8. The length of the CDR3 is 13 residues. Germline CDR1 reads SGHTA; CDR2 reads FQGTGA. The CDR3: CASTWGRGQTQYF. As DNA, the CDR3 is TGTGCCAGCACTTGGGGGAGGGGCCAGACCCAGTACTTC.

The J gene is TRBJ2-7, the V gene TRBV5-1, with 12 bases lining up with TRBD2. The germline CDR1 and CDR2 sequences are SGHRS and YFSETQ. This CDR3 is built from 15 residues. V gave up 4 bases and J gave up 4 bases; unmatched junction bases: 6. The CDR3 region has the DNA TGCGCCAGCAGCCCTCTAGCGGGGGGGATATACGAGCAGTACTTC. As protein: CASSPLAGGIYEQYF.

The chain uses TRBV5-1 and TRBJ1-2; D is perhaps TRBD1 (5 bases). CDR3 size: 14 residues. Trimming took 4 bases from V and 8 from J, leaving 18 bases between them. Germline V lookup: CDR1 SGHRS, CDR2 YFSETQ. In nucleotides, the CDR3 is TGCGCCAGCAGCCTAGTTCTGGCAGGGCAGGGCTACACCTTC. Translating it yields CASSLVLAGQGYTF.

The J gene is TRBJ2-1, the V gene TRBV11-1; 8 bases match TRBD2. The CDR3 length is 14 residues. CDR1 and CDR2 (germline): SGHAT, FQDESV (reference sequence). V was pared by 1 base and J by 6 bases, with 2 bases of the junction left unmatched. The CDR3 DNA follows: TGTGCCAGCAGCTTAGTAGGGACTAGCAATGAGCAGTTCTTC. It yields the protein CASSLVGTSNEQFF.

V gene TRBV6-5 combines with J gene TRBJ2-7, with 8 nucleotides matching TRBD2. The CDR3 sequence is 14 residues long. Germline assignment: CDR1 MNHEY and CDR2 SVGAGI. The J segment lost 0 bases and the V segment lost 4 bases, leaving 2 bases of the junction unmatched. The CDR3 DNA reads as TGTGCCAGCAGTTCGAGCGGGGGCTCCTACGAGCAGTACTTC. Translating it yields CASSSSGGSYEQYF.

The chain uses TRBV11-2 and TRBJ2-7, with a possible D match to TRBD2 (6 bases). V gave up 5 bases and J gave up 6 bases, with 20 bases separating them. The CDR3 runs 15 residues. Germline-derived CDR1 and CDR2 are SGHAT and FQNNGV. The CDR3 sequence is CASSQTGRREVEQYF. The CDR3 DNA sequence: TGTGCCAGCAGCCAGACGGGCCGGAGGGAGGTCGAGCAGTACTTC.

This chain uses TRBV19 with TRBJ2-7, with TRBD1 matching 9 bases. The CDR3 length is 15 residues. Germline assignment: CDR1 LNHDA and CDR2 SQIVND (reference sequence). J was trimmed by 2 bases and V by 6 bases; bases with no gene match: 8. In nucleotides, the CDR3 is TGTGCCAGTAGGGCCACCCGGGACAGGGCCTACGAGCAGTACTTC. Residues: CASRATRDRAYEQYF.

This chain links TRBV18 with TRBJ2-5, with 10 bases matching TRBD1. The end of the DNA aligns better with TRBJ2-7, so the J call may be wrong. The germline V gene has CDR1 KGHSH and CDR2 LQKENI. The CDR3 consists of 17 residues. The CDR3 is CASSPLGQGSIPYEQYF. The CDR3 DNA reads TGTGCCAGCTCACCACTGGGACAGGGGTCAATCCCCTACGAGCAGTACTTC.

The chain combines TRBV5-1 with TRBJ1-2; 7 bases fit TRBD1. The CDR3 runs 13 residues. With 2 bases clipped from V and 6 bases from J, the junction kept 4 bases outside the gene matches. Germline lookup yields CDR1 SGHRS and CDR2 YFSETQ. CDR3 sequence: CASSFGQVDGYTF. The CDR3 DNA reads TGCGCCAGCAGCTTCGGACAGGTCGATGGCTACACCTTC.

The CDR3 DNA is TGTGCCAGCAGTGAACTACAGATGAACACTGAAGCTTTCTTT. Translating gives CASSELQMNTEAFF. The V and J genes are TRBV6-1 and TRBJ1-1; D remains ambiguous. The CDR3 consists of 14 residues. Germline V lookup: CDR1 MNHNS, CDR2 SASEGT. V was clipped by 2 bases and J by 0 bases, with 7 bases between them.

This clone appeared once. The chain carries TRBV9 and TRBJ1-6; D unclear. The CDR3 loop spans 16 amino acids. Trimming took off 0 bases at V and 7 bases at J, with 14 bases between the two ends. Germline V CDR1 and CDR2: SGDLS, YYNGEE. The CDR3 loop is CASSVAPARNNSPLHF. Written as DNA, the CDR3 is TGTGCCAGCAGCGTAGCCCCCGCCAGGAACAATTCACCCCTCCACTTT.

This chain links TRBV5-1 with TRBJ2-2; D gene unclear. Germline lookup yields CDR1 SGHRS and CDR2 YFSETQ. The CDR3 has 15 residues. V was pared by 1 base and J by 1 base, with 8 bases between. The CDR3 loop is CASSLTPENTGELFF. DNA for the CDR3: TGCGCCAGCAGCTTGACCCCAGAGAACACCGGGGAGCTGTTTTTT.